The 12 T cell receptor beta chains in this list originate from one sample, sequenced in a study of cytomegalovirus exposure and HLA in healthy donors. The assay was immunoSEQ multiplex PCR, and TCRdb's table has in-frame clones only and misses some. The data show approximately 200,000 clones, about 91% seen once. Sample: PBMCs. The receptors come from a woman in her late teens or twenties in good health and CMV-seronegative.

The table lists this clone with a count of one. The chain uses TRBV6-1 and TRBJ2-2; D unclear. The CDR3 is 17 amino acids. Germline V CDR1 and CDR2: MNHNS, SASEGT. Trimming took off 2 bases at V and 3 bases at J, with 16 bases between the two ends. As DNA, the CDR3 is TGTGCCAGCAGTGAACTCTTGGCAGGTTCCCACACCGGGGAGCTGTTTTTT. Its translation: CASSELLAGSHTGELFF.

The chain links TRBV28 to TRBJ1-4; TRBD1 might be the D (6 bases). From germline, CDR1 is MDHEN and CDR2 SYDVKM. The CDR3 loop spans 15 amino acids. V shed 4 bases and J shed 4 bases, with 13 bases lying between them. This chain's CDR3 is CASSYSDRFNEKLFF. CDR3 sequence (DNA): TGTGCCAGCAGTTACTCAGACAGGTTTAATGAAAAACTGTTTTTT.

The V and J genes are TRBV28 and TRBJ2-1; the match to TRBD1 covers 7 bases. The CDR3 extends over 11 amino acids. Per the germline V gene, CDR1 is MDHEN and CDR2 is SYDVKM. V lost 9 bases to trimming and J lost 10 bases; unmatched junction nucleotides: 6. DNA of the CDR3: TGTGCCAGTGAGGGGGCTGTGGAGCAGTTCTTC. This translates into CASEGAVEQFF.

In its sample, this clone was seen a few times. J is TRBJ2-2 and V is TRBV27; TRBD1 matches at 7 bases. J gave up 0 bases and V 5 bases, and 6 bases lay outside the gene matches. This CDR3 contains 16 residues. Per the germline V gene, CDR1 is MNHEY and CDR2 is SMNVEV (reference sequence). This CDR3 is CASSGTGTANTGELFF. The DNA for the CDR3 is TGTGCCAGCAGTGGTACCGGGACAGCGAACACCGGGGAGCTGTTTTTT.

The chain carries TRBV19 and TRBJ2-1, with 11 bases identical to TRBD2. Germline trimming cut 4 bases from V and 0 bases from J; bases unmatched to any gene: 5. Germline V gives CDR1 LNHDA, CDR2 SQIVND (reference sequence). The CDR3 totals 17 residues. The CDR3 DNA reads as TGTGCCAGTAGTACCGGGACTAGCGGAAACTCCTACAATGAGCAGTTCTTC. Translating gives CASSTGTSGNSYNEQFF.

The genes are TRBV2 and TRBJ2-1; the D is unclear. V was trimmed by 7 bases and J by 3 bases, leaving 7 bases between them. The germline CDR1 and CDR2 sequences are SNHLY and FYNNEI. This CDR3 is built from 12 residues. This CDR3 is CASTASYNEQFF. DNA for the CDR3: TGTGCCAGCACAGCGAGCTACAATGAGCAGTTCTTC.

The CDR3 DNA is TGTGCCAGCAGTCAGGAATATCAGCCCCAGCATTTT. Amino acids: CASSQEYQPQHF. The chain recombines TRBV6-1 with TRBJ1-5; D is undetermined. The V gene's germline CDR1 is MNHNS and CDR2 SASEGT. Trimming left V 5 bases short and J 5 bases short, with 7 bases between. The CDR3 consists of 12 residues.

This clone is categorized as medium-sized. The CDR3 sequence is CSARGGTEAFF. The DNA of the CDR3 is TGCAGTGCTAGGGGGGGGACTGAAGCTTTCTTT. The chain recombines TRBV20-1 with TRBJ1-1, with a tentative D call TRBD1 (5 bases). Germline CDR1 DFQATT, CDR2 SNEGSKA (reference sequence). The germline V and J ends were trimmed by 3 bases and 5 bases, with 7 bases remaining between them. This CDR3 has 11 residues.

The genes are TRBV4-2 and TRBJ2-7; possibly TRBD1 for D (5 bases). The CDR3 covers 13 residues. Germline CDR1 is LGHNA and CDR2 is YNFKEQ. With 4 bases removed from V and 7 bases from J, the gap between germline ends came to 14 bases. The CDR3 DNA sequence: TGTGCCAGCAGCCCTCCCCCCCCAGGGGAGCAGTACTTC. Its protein is CASSPPPPGEQYF.

The chain uses TRBV4-1 and TRBJ1-5; D is possibly TRBD1 (5 bases). Trimming left V 1 base short and J 2 bases short, with 9 bases between. The CDR3 has 15 amino acids. Germline V lookup: CDR1 MGHRA, CDR2 YSYEKL. CDR3 nucleotides: TGCGCCAGCAGCCAAGGGGGGGTTGGCAATCAGCCCCAGCATTTT. Translated, it gives CASSQGGVGNQPQHF.

V gene TRBV5-6 combines with J gene TRBJ2-6, with a possible D match to TRBD1 (6 bases). The CDR3 is 17 residues long. CDR1 is SGHDT and CDR2 is YYEEEE in the germline V gene. The germline V and J ends were trimmed by 3 bases and 0 bases, with 13 bases remaining between them. The CDR3 loop is CASSYPGHHSGANVLTF. Here the CDR3 DNA reads TGTGCCAGCAGCTACCCGGGACACCACTCTGGGGCCAACGTCCTGACTTTC.

V gene TRBV28 combines with J gene TRBJ1-2; 12 bases align to TRBD1. Per germline, CDR1 MDHEN and CDR2 SYDVKM. The CDR3 is 16 amino acids. After removal of 5 bases from V and 7 bases from J, the junction contained 11 bases not matched to a gene. CDR3 nucleotides: TGTGCCAGCAGTCCGGGACAGGGGGCATTGGGCTCTGGCTACACCTTC. This codes for CASSPGQGALGSGYTF.